There are many counts of the clone carrying this TCR beta chain. Its specificity is not known. These data belong to a study of T cell repertoires in cytomegalovirus infection. MiXCR was run by TCRdb on the reads, yielding one entry per CDR3 protein. The sample lists around 750,000 distinct CDR3 sequences, 32% occurring once. Germline CDR1 MNHEY, CDR2 SMNVEV (reference sequence). Losses at the gene ends were 4 bases for V and 7 bases for J; bases not matched to a gene: 19. This CDR3 is built from 18 residues. The source of this sequence is a human donor in good health (CMV status not recorded). Some clones in this sample may be carry-over from other donors' samples. This specimen consisted of cultured CD8+ T cells from PBMCs, obtained from culture after CMV antigen stimulation. The genes are TRBV27 and TRBJ2-3; 8 nucleotides agree with TRBD2. The CDR3 region is CASSSPSSGSIWENTQYF. The DNA for the CDR3 is TGTGCCAGCAGTTCGCCTTCTAGCGGGTCTATCTGGGAAAATACGCAGTATTTT.